Given below is one TCR beta chain in context. Thawed, overnight-rested PBMC were stained with GMM-loaded CD1B tetramer, viability dye and anti-CD3, then sorted. C32 glucose monomycolate from Rhodococcus equi was loaded onto the CD1B tetramers. Before cryopreservation, the sorted PBMC lost their CD14-expressing monocytes. Tetramer-negative cells, some 100,000 per donor, were also sorted. The data originate from a study of T cells in tuberculosis. The study, taken as a whole, reports: Some low-affinity tetramer-binding T cells may be absent from this sample.

Trimming took off 2 bases at V and 1 base at J, with 8 bases between the two ends. The CDR3 length is 14 residues. From germline, CDR1 is LGHNT and CDR2 FRNRAP. No alpha-beta pairing information exists for these sequences. Libraries were prepared by immunoSEQ multiplex PCR; TCRdb keeps only in-frame clonotypes and omits some of them. The repertoire includes 85,000 to 90,000 clones, around 90% of them detected once, and approximately 2% sits in the top ten. This chain connects TRBV12-5 to TRBJ1-1, with D perhaps TRBD1 (5 bases). Sequenced input: CD1b-GMM tetramer-negative cells sorted from PBMCs. The TCR was taken from an adult woman with latent tuberculosis. Here the CDR3 reads CASGLTQGNTEAFF. The CDR3 nucleotides are TGTGCTAGTGGTTTGACTCAGGGGAACACTGAAGCTTTCTTT. Looking up the rest from reference TRBV12-5 and TRBJ1-1 gives the full variable domain: DARVTQTPRHKVTEMGQEVTMRCQPILGHNTVFWYRQTMMQGLELLAYFRNRAPLDDSGMPKDRFSAEMPDATLATLKIQPSEPRDSAVYFCASGLTQGNTEAFFGQGTRLTVV.